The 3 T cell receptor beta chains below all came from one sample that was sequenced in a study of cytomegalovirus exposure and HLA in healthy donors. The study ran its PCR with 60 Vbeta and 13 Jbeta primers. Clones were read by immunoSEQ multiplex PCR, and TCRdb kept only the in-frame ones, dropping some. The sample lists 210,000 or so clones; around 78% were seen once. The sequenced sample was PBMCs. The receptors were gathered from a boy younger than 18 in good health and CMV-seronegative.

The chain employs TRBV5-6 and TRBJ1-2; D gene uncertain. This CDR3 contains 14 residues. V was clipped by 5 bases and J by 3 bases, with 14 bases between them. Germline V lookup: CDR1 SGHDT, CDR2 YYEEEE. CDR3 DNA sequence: TGTGCCAGCAGAACGTGGAGGGTACACTATGGCTACACCTTC. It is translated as CASRTWRVHYGYTF.

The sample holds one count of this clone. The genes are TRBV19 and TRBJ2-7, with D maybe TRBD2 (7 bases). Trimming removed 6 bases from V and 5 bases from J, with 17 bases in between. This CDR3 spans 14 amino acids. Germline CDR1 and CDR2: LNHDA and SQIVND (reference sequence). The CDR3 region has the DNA TGTGCCAGTAGCCCCTTAGGAGGGGGGGACGAGCAGTACTTC. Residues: CASSPLGGGDEQYF.

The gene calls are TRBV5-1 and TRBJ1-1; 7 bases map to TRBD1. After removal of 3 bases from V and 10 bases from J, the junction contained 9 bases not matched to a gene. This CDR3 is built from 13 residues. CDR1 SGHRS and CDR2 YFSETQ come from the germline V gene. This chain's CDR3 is CASSSGQPGRAFF. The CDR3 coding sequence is TGCGCCAGCAGCTCGGGACAGCCGGGAAGAGCTTTCTTT.